This is a list of T cell receptor beta chains from one sample in a study of cytomegalovirus exposure and HLA in healthy donors. Profiling relied on immunoSEQ multiplex PCR, and the TCRdb table lists in-frame clones only, not all of them. The table lists 110,000 to 150,000 clones, roughly 88% of them singletons. What was sequenced was PBMCs. These receptors were taken from a woman between 18 and 30 years old in good health and CMV-seropositive. CDR3s include the opening cysteine and the closing phenylalanine or tryptophan. Fields, in order: D gene, clone size, J gene, V gene, CDR3 protein, CDR3 DNA. A D gene is named only where the DNA matches it firmly. The listing skips clone size in some rows; elsewhere it reads once, few, many or a size class.

d_call: .; clone_size: .; j_call: TRBJ2-1; v_call: TRBV6-6; cdr3_aa: CASCEDAAYNEQFF; cdr3_nt: TGTGCCAGCTGTGAGGATGCGGCCTACAATGAGCAGTTCTTC
d_call: .; clone_size: once; j_call: TRBJ2-7; v_call: TRBV7-4; cdr3_aa: CASSFGLCGAYEQYF; cdr3_nt: TGTGCCAGCAGCTTTGGGTTATGCGGGGCCTACGAGCAGTACTTC
d_call: .; clone_size: .; j_call: TRBJ2-2; v_call: TRBV27; cdr3_aa: CASSSSYGGELFF; cdr3_nt: TGTGCCAGCAGTAGTTCCTACGGCGGGGAGCTGTTTTTT
d_call: .; clone_size: .; j_call: TRBJ2-5; v_call: TRBV7-2; cdr3_aa: CASSLSVAVTQETQYF; cdr3_nt: TGTGCCAGCAGCTTAAGTGTAGCGGTGACACAAGAGACCCAGTACTTC
d_call: TRBD2; clone_size: .; j_call: TRBJ2-5; v_call: TRBV19; cdr3_aa: CASSMSLAALQETQYF; cdr3_nt: TGTGCCAGTAGTATGAGTCTAGCGGCTTTACAAGAGACCCAGTACTTC
d_call: .; clone_size: .; j_call: TRBJ2-3; v_call: TRBV11-3; cdr3_aa: CASSRSEDTDTQYF; cdr3_nt: TGTGCCAGCAGCCGTAGCGAGGACACAGATACGCAGTATTTT
d_call: TRBD1; clone_size: .; j_call: TRBJ1-4; v_call: TRBV28; cdr3_aa: CASSTPTGPGEKLFF; cdr3_nt: TGTGCCAGCAGTACCCCGACAGGGCCGGGAGAAAAACTGTTTTTT
d_call: .; clone_size: .; j_call: TRBJ1-1; v_call: TRBV27; cdr3_aa: CASRDNLNTEAFF; cdr3_nt: TGTGCCAGCCGGGACAACTTGAACACTGAAGCTTTCTTT
d_call: TRBD1; clone_size: .; j_call: TRBJ2-7; v_call: TRBV16; cdr3_aa: CASSQSGQGRPYEQYF; cdr3_nt: TGTGCCAGCAGCCAATCTGGACAGGGGAGACCCTACGAGCAGTACTTC
d_call: TRBD1; clone_size: .; j_call: TRBJ2-5; v_call: TRBV18; cdr3_aa: CASSLRTGETQYF; cdr3_nt: TGTGCCAGCTCACTACGGACAGGGGAGACCCAGTACTTC
d_call: .; clone_size: .; j_call: TRBJ1-2; v_call: TRBV2; cdr3_aa: CASGPYGYTF; cdr3_nt: TGTGCCAGTGGGCCCTATGGCTACACCTTC
d_call: TRBD2; clone_size: .; j_call: TRBJ2-3; v_call: TRBV4-2; cdr3_aa: CASSQGILAGPHTDTQYF; cdr3_nt: TGTGCCAGCAGCCAAGGGATCCTAGCGGGGCCCCACACAGATACGCAGTATTTT
d_call: TRBD1; clone_size: .; j_call: TRBJ2-1; v_call: TRBV29-1; cdr3_aa: CSGGTGLNEQFF; cdr3_nt: TGCAGCGGGGGGACAGGGCTGAATGAGCAGTTCTTC
d_call: .; clone_size: once; j_call: TRBJ1-4; v_call: TRBV19; cdr3_aa: CATGVRGELEGKLFF; cdr3_nt: TGTGCCACCGGAGTCAGGGGAGAGTTAGAGGGGAAACTGTTTTTT
d_call: TRBD1; clone_size: .; j_call: TRBJ1-2; v_call: TRBV5-1; cdr3_aa: CASSLEHRGGLGYTF; cdr3_nt: TGCGCCAGCAGCCTGGAGCACAGGGGTGGGTTGGGCTACACCTTC
d_call: .; clone_size: .; j_call: TRBJ1-6; v_call: TRBV7-2; cdr3_aa: CASSLQGQINSPLHF; cdr3_nt: TGTGCCAGCAGCTTGCAGGGCCAGATTAATTCACCCCTCCACTTT
d_call: .; clone_size: once; j_call: TRBJ1-5; v_call: TRBV6-1; cdr3_aa: CASSGQKSNQPQHF; cdr3_nt: TGTGCCAGCAGCGGACAAAAAAGCAATCAGCCCCAGCATTTT
d_call: TRBD1; clone_size: .; j_call: TRBJ2-1; v_call: TRBV11-3; cdr3_aa: CASSLRGRNEQFF; cdr3_nt: TGTGCCAGCAGCTTAAGGGGGCGGAATGAGCAGTTCTTC
d_call: .; clone_size: few; j_call: TRBJ2-7; v_call: TRBV29-1; cdr3_aa: CSVEGLAREKQYF; cdr3_nt: TGCAGCGTTGAAGGGCTAGCGCGCGAGAAGCAGTACTTC
d_call: TRBD1; clone_size: .; j_call: TRBJ1-2; v_call: TRBV28; cdr3_aa: CASRPIGTGNYGYTF; cdr3_nt: TGTGCCAGCAGGCCTATCGGGACAGGGAACTATGGCTACACCTTC
d_call: .; clone_size: .; j_call: TRBJ2-3; v_call: TRBV19; cdr3_aa: CASRANQGNTQYF; cdr3_nt: TGTGCCAGTAGGGCTAATCAGGGGAATACGCAGTATTTT
d_call: TRBD1; clone_size: .; j_call: TRBJ1-4; v_call: TRBV6-5; cdr3_aa: CASSEGAWEKLFF; cdr3_nt: TGTGCCAGCAGCGAGGGGGCATGGGAAAAACTGTTTTTT
d_call: .; clone_size: .; j_call: TRBJ1-2; v_call: TRBV4-2; cdr3_aa: CASSHAGRGYGYTF; cdr3_nt: TGTGCCAGCAGCCATGCGGGGAGGGGCTATGGCTACACCTTC
d_call: .; clone_size: .; j_call: TRBJ2-5; v_call: TRBV5-1; cdr3_aa: CASSLVGENSQYF; cdr3_nt: TGCGCCAGCAGCTTGGTCGGGGAGAATAGCCAGTACTTC
d_call: TRBD1; clone_size: .; j_call: TRBJ1-6; v_call: TRBV4-1; cdr3_aa: CASSQDRKTGGDSPLHF; cdr3_nt: TGCGCCAGCAGCCAAGACCGAAAGACAGGGGGAGATTCACCCCTCCACTTT
d_call: TRBD1; clone_size: .; j_call: TRBJ2-2; v_call: TRBV30; cdr3_aa: CAWSASGTGNTGELFF; cdr3_nt: TGTGCCTGGAGTGCCTCCGGGACAGGGAACACCGGGGAGCTGTTTTTT
d_call: .; clone_size: once; j_call: TRBJ2-4; v_call: TRBV5-4; cdr3_aa: CASSVQDRAKNIQYF; cdr3_nt: TGTGCCAGCAGCGTGCAAGACAGGGCCAAAAACATTCAGTACTTC
d_call: .; clone_size: .; j_call: TRBJ2-5; v_call: TRBV11-3; cdr3_aa: CASSLSARETQYF; cdr3_nt: TGTGCCAGCAGTCTTTCCGCCCGGGAGACCCAGTACTTC
d_call: .; clone_size: once; j_call: TRBJ1-5; v_call: TRBV6-1; cdr3_aa: CASSEDGGLRNQPQHF; cdr3_nt: TGTGCCAGCAGTGAAGATGGGGGGTTGAGGAATCAGCCCCAGCATTTT
d_call: .; clone_size: .; j_call: TRBJ2-5; v_call: TRBV2; cdr3_aa: CASSERRVVQETQYF; cdr3_nt: TGTGCCAGCAGTGAGCGGAGGGTGGTCCAAGAGACCCAGTACTTC
d_call: TRBD1; clone_size: .; j_call: TRBJ2-7; v_call: TRBV7-2; cdr3_aa: CASSLVDRAGEQYF; cdr3_nt: TGTGCCAGCAGCTTAGTGGACAGGGCTGGAGAGCAGTACTTC
d_call: TRBD1; clone_size: .; j_call: TRBJ2-6; v_call: TRBV5-4; cdr3_aa: CASSTNRGRGANVLTF; cdr3_nt: TGTGCCAGCAGCACAAACAGGGGGCGTGGGGCCAACGTCCTGACTTTC
d_call: TRBD1; clone_size: .; j_call: TRBJ1-4; v_call: TRBV5-5; cdr3_aa: CASSVPDGTENEKLFF; cdr3_nt: TGTGCCAGCAGCGTACCGGACGGGACAGAAAATGAAAAACTGTTTTTT
d_call: TRBD1; clone_size: .; j_call: TRBJ1-1; v_call: TRBV5-1; cdr3_aa: CASHAFGTGMNTEAFF; cdr3_nt: TGCGCCAGCCATGCTTTTGGGACAGGCATGAACACTGAAGCTTTCTTT
d_call: TRBD2; clone_size: once; j_call: TRBJ2-7; v_call: TRBV4-3; cdr3_aa: CASSQDLERGRQYF; cdr3_nt: TGCGCCAGCAGCCAAGATCTGGAGCGGGGGCGGCAGTACTTC
d_call: .; clone_size: .; j_call: TRBJ2-7; v_call: TRBV5-6; cdr3_aa: CASSLEGAYEQYF; cdr3_nt: TGTGCCAGCAGCTTGGAGGGGGCCTACGAGCAGTACTTC
d_call: .; clone_size: .; j_call: TRBJ2-7; v_call: TRBV7-2; cdr3_aa: CASSLNPRGEQYF; cdr3_nt: TGTGCCAGCAGCTTAAACCCCAGGGGCGAGCAGTACTTC
d_call: TRBD1; clone_size: .; j_call: TRBJ1-2; v_call: TRBV7-8; cdr3_aa: CASSLSTGTDGYTF; cdr3_nt: TGTGCCAGCAGCTTATCTACAGGGACAGACGGCTACACCTTC
d_call: .; clone_size: .; j_call: TRBJ2-7; v_call: TRBV7-8; cdr3_aa: CASSFVGQNSYEQYF; cdr3_nt: TGTGCCAGCAGCTTCGTTGGACAAAACTCCTACGAGCAGTACTTC
d_call: TRBD1; clone_size: .; j_call: TRBJ1-1; v_call: TRBV19; cdr3_aa: CASSIGTGNTEAFF; cdr3_nt: TGTGCCAGTAGTATCGGGACAGGGAACACTGAAGCTTTCTTT
d_call: .; clone_size: .; j_call: TRBJ2-5; v_call: TRBV28; cdr3_aa: CASSLRAAETQYF; cdr3_nt: TGTGCCAGCAGTTTGAGGGCCGCAGAGACCCAGTACTTC
d_call: TRBD2; clone_size: .; j_call: TRBJ2-3; v_call: TRBV27; cdr3_aa: CASSLYSLAAYPKPTDTQYF; cdr3_nt: TGTGCCAGCAGTTTATATAGTCTAGCGGCGTACCCCAAACCTACAGATACGCAGTATTTT
d_call: .; clone_size: .; j_call: TRBJ2-7; v_call: TRBV11-1; cdr3_aa: CASSPLLGSIYEQYF; cdr3_nt: TGTGCCAGCAGCCCTCTCCTCGGGAGTATCTACGAGCAGTACTTC
d_call: .; clone_size: .; j_call: TRBJ2-1; v_call: TRBV28; cdr3_aa: CASRPGGSSSLYNEQFF; cdr3_nt: TGTGCCAGTAGACCCGGGGGTTCCTCCTCCCTATACAATGAGCAGTTCTTC
d_call: .; clone_size: few; j_call: TRBJ1-1; v_call: TRBV7-6; cdr3_aa: CASSSLDTEAFF; cdr3_nt: TGTGCCAGCAGCTCCTTGGACACAGAAGCTTTCTTT
d_call: TRBD1; clone_size: .; j_call: TRBJ2-2; v_call: TRBV27; cdr3_aa: CASSPGQGFTGELFF; cdr3_nt: TGTGCCAGCAGTCCCGGACAGGGTTTTACCGGGGAGCTGTTTTTT
d_call: .; clone_size: .; j_call: TRBJ1-2; v_call: TRBV9; cdr3_aa: CASSVGGQSNYGYTF; cdr3_nt: TGTGCCAGCAGCGTGGGAGGGCAGAGTAACTATGGCTACACCTTC
d_call: TRBD2; clone_size: .; j_call: TRBJ2-7; v_call: TRBV29-1; cdr3_aa: CSATPGGKSEQYF; cdr3_nt: TGCAGCGCAACCCCCGGGGGGAAGTCCGAGCAGTACTTC
d_call: .; clone_size: .; j_call: TRBJ2-1; v_call: TRBV2; cdr3_aa: CASSVGNHEQFF; cdr3_nt: TGTGCCAGCAGTGTCGGGAATCATGAGCAGTTCTTC
d_call: .; clone_size: once; j_call: TRBJ2-7; v_call: TRBV28; cdr3_aa: CASSSLAETYEQYF; cdr3_nt: TGTGCCAGCAGTTCCTTAGCGGAAACCTACGAGCAGTACTTC
d_call: TRBD2; clone_size: .; j_call: TRBJ2-1; v_call: TRBV7-9; cdr3_aa: CASSSSSGRTYNEQFF; cdr3_nt: TGTGCCAGCAGCTCCTCCAGCGGGAGGACTTACAATGAGCAGTTCTTC
d_call: TRBD1; clone_size: .; j_call: TRBJ1-2; v_call: TRBV19; cdr3_aa: CASSFDRETYGYTF; cdr3_nt: TGTGCCAGTAGTTTCGACAGGGAAACATATGGCTACACCTTC
d_call: TRBD1; clone_size: .; j_call: TRBJ1-6; v_call: TRBV6-1; cdr3_aa: CASSQTGVLDSPLHF; cdr3_nt: TGTGCCAGCAGTCAGACAGGGGTCCTCGATTCACCCCTCCACTTT